The TCR beta chain described here comes from a study of blood T cell repertoires in COVID-19. Study context: PBMCs, B-cell-depleted T cells, or T cells provided the cDNA or gDNA that made up the material.

Germline CDR1 is PRHDT and CDR2 is FYEKMQ (reference sequence). CDR3 length equals 14 residues. Trimming at V came to 7 bases and at J to 3 bases, leaving 4 bases not matched to a gene. Produced via immunoSEQ multiplex PCR; TCRdb's table is partial and in-frame only. The sample lists some 230,000 clones, approximately 78% seen once, with around 8% in the top ten. Material: peripheral blood. The chain links TRBV13 to TRBJ2-7; 12 bases align to TRBD2. This receptor was obtained from a woman older than 75 with COVID-19, enrolled during active disease. The CDR3 region is CASTRTSGNYEQYF. The CDR3 DNA reads TGTGCCAGCACTAGGACTAGCGGGAACTACGAGCAGTACTTC.